A selection of T cell receptor beta chains follows, all from one sample in a study of T-cell reconstitution after alpha-beta-depleted transplantation in children. MiXCR was run by TCRdb on the PCR reads, yielding one entry per CDR3 protein. The data hold hundreds of thousands of distinct CDR3 sequences, with 12% observed a single time. The specimen was PBMCs from the stem cell graft donor, collected from the stem cell graft. The receptors shown here come from a human donor who donated a stem cell graft to a child with acute lymphoblastic leukemia. CDR3s include the opening cysteine and the closing phenylalanine or tryptophan. The order of the fields is clone size, V gene, D gene, J gene, CDR3 DNA, CDR3 protein. A D gene is named only where the DNA matches it firmly. Where a row states a size, it is once, few, many or the class of an expanded clone; other rows omit it.

size: many; V: TRBV4-3; D: -; J: TRBJ2-2; DNA: TGCGCCAGCAGCGCATACCCCGTCCGGGGGCGGACCGGGGAGCTGTTTTTT; CDR3: CASSAYPVRGRTGELFF
size: -; V: TRBV29-1; D: -; J: TRBJ1-3; DNA: TGCAGCGTTGAATACCCTGGAAACACCATATATTTT; CDR3: CSVEYPGNTIYF
size: many; V: TRBV20-1; D: TRBD2; J: TRBJ2-7; DNA: TGCAGTGCTAGTTTAGCGGGGGCCGTTCCCTACGAGCAGTACTTC; CDR3: CSASLAGAVPYEQYF
size: -; V: TRBV2; D: TRBD1; J: TRBJ2-1; DNA: TGTGCCAGCTCGATCACGGGGATGACAGGGCGGGATGAGCAGTTCTTC; CDR3: CASSITGMTGRDEQFF
size: many; V: TRBV6-6; D: -; J: TRBJ1-5; DNA: TGTGCCAGCAGGAGAGGCGAGGGTCAGCCCCAGCATTTT; CDR3: CASRRGEGQPQHF
size: -; V: TRBV4-3; D: TRBD1; J: TRBJ2-7; DNA: TGCGCCAGCAGCCAAGAACCAGCCGGTGGGCAGGGGGTATTGGGGCAGTACTTC; CDR3: CASSQEPAGGQGVLGQYF
size: many; V: TRBV20-1; D: -; J: TRBJ2-5; DNA: TGCAGTGCTAGAGATCCAGGGTGGGAGACCCAGTACTTC; CDR3: CSARDPGWETQYF
size: -; V: TRBV6-1; D: -; J: TRBJ2-5; DNA: TGTGCCAGCAGCCCCGCGGTGGAGGAGACCCAGTACTTC; CDR3: CASSPAVEETQYF
size: few; V: TRBV6-5; D: -; J: TRBJ2-5; DNA: TGTGCCAGCAGTTACATGAAAGGGGGGTTGGAGACCCAGTACTTC; CDR3: CASSYMKGGLETQYF
size: many; V: TRBV15; D: TRBD2; J: TRBJ2-5; DNA: TGTGCCACCAGCAGAGGACTAGCGGAGACCCAGTACTTC; CDR3: CATSRGLAETQYF
size: many; V: TRBV12-3/TRBV12-4; D: -; J: TRBJ1-4; DNA: TGTGCCAGCAGGAGAGATGAAAAACTGTTTTTT; CDR3: CASRRDEKLFF
size: -; V: TRBV20-1; D: -; J: TRBJ2-3; DNA: TGCAGTGCTAGAGGATACAGCCGGTCGGGGGAGATACCAGATACGCAGTATTTT; CDR3: CSARGYSRSGEIPDTQYF
size: many; V: TRBV28; D: -; J: TRBJ1-1; DNA: TGTGCCAGCAGTTTCTCAGGGGCAAGTGAAGCTTTCTTT; CDR3: CASSFSGASEAFF
size: many; V: TRBV7-8; D: TRBD2; J: TRBJ2-7; DNA: TGTGCCAGCAGAGATTATAAGGGAAGGCTAGCGGGAAAAACCTACGAGCAGTACTTC; CDR3: CASRDYKGRLAGKTYEQYF
size: -; V: TRBV5-5; D: -; J: TRBJ2-5; DNA: TGTGCCAGCAGCTTGTGGGGCAGAGGGACCCAGTACTTC; CDR3: CASSLWGRGTQYF
size: many; V: TRBV30; D: -; J: TRBJ2-3; DNA: TGTGCCTGGAGTACGGGGGCCACAGATACGCAGTATTTT; CDR3: CAWSTGATDTQYF
size: -; V: TRBV7-2; D: -; J: TRBJ2-1; DNA: TGTGCCAGCAGCTTAGACTCCCCGGGACGGAACAATGAGCAGTTCTTT; CDR3: CASSLDSPGRNNEQFF
size: many; V: TRBV6-1; D: TRBD1; J: TRBJ1-2; DNA: TGTGCCAGCAGTGCTGGGACAGGGGTTGGCTACACCTTC; CDR3: CASSAGTGVGYTF
size: many; V: TRBV12-3/TRBV12-4; D: TRBD1; J: TRBJ1-5; DNA: TGTGCCAGCAGCCAGGGGGCTCCCCAGCCCCAGCATTTT; CDR3: CASSQGAPQPQHF
size: -; V: TRBV30; D: -; J: TRBJ2-7; DNA: TGTGCCTGGAGTGCACCCCGAGGGTCCTACGAGCAGTACTTC; CDR3: CAWSAPRGSYEQYF
size: -; V: TRBV30; D: TRBD1; J: TRBJ2-7; DNA: TGTGCCTGGGCCGGACAGGGGGTATCGGACGAGCAGTACTTC; CDR3: CAWAGQGVSDEQYF
size: many; V: TRBV11-2; D: -; J: TRBJ1-1; DNA: TGTGCCAGCAGCTTAGATCCGGACACCTCTGAAGCTTTCTTT; CDR3: CASSLDPDTSEAFF
size: many; V: TRBV28; D: TRBD1; J: TRBJ1-2; DNA: TGTGCCAGCAGTTCAGGGACAGGGACCTATGGCTACACCTTC; CDR3: CASSSGTGTYGYTF
size: many; V: TRBV12-3/TRBV12-4; D: TRBD2; J: TRBJ2-5; DNA: TGTGCCAGCAGCACCTCTAGCGGGGGGCACCAAGAGACCCAGTACTTC; CDR3: CASSTSSGGHQETQYF
size: few; V: TRBV5-1; D: -; J: TRBJ2-3; DNA: TGCGCCAGCAGCTTCCTAGACAGTAGCACAGATACGCAGTATTTT; CDR3: CASSFLDSSTDTQYF
size: many; V: TRBV9; D: -; J: TRBJ1-2; DNA: TGTGCCAGCAGCGTAGCGCAGGGACTTAACTATGGCTACACCTTC; CDR3: CASSVAQGLNYGYTF
size: many; V: TRBV11-2; D: TRBD2; J: TRBJ2-1; DNA: TGTGCCAGCAGCTTAGATGTTAGCGGGAGGTTTTCGGGCTACAATGAGCAGTTCTTC; CDR3: CASSLDVSGRFSGYNEQFF
size: many; V: TRBV12-3/TRBV12-4; D: -; J: TRBJ1-2; DNA: TGTGCCAGCAGTCCTAATGGCCAAGTGACTGGCTACACCTTC; CDR3: CASSPNGQVTGYTF
size: many; V: TRBV28; D: -; J: TRBJ2-7; DNA: TGTGCCAGCAGTTTGGTTGGGGTCTACGAGCAGTACTTC; CDR3: CASSLVGVYEQYF
size: -; V: TRBV20-1; D: -; J: TRBJ1-6; DNA: TGCAGTGCTAGAGATGAGACCCCGAGCTCCTATAATTCACCCCTCCACTTT; CDR3: CSARDETPSSYNSPLHF
size: few; V: TRBV20-1; D: TRBD2; J: TRBJ2-7; DNA: TGCAGTGCTAGAATTCCTAGCGGGAGTTACGAGCAGTACTTC; CDR3: CSARIPSGSYEQYF
size: few; V: TRBV2; D: -; J: TRBJ1-1; DNA: TGTGCCAGCCAAAGACGGGGTAACACTGAAGCTTTCTTT; CDR3: CASQRRGNTEAFF
size: few; V: TRBV4-3; D: -; J: TRBJ2-7; DNA: TGCGCCAGCAGCCAAGGGGGGTCAGGGACGTACGAGCAGTACTTC; CDR3: CASSQGGSGTYEQYF
size: many; V: TRBV27; D: -; J: TRBJ2-2; DNA: TGTGCCAGCAGTTTAGGGGTCCCCGGGGAGCTGTTTTTT; CDR3: CASSLGVPGELFF
size: many; V: TRBV29-1; D: -; J: TRBJ1-5; DNA: TGCAGCGTAGGACATGGGGGCAATCAGCCCCAGCATTTT; CDR3: CSVGHGGNQPQHF
size: many; V: TRBV29-1; D: -; J: TRBJ2-5; DNA: TGCAGCGGTGGCTCCCAGGAGACCCAGTACTTC; CDR3: CSGGSQETQYF
size: few; V: TRBV7-2; D: TRBD1; J: TRBJ2-1; DNA: TGTGCCAGCAGCTTCGTCTCCACAGGGGGCGATGAGCAGTTCTTC; CDR3: CASSFVSTGGDEQFF
size: -; V: TRBV9; D: TRBD1; J: TRBJ1-1; DNA: TGTGCCAGCAGCGGCGAGACAACAGGGGGCCAACCTGAAGCTTTCTTT; CDR3: CASSGETTGGQPEAFF
size: many; V: TRBV28; D: -; J: TRBJ2-7; DNA: TGTGCCACCCAGGAACCTCACTCCTACGAGCAGTACTTC; CDR3: CATQEPHSYEQYF
size: -; V: TRBV6-5; D: TRBD1; J: TRBJ1-2; DNA: TGTGCCAGCAGTTACGCGGGACAGTCTAACTATGGCTACACCTTC; CDR3: CASSYAGQSNYGYTF
size: -; V: TRBV6-2/TRBV6-3; D: TRBD2; J: TRBJ2-7; DNA: TGTGCCAGCAGTTACTCGATACCTAGCGGGGCGCTGGAGGAGCAGTACTTC; CDR3: CASSYSIPSGALEEQYF
size: many; V: TRBV30; D: -; J: TRBJ2-1; DNA: TGTGCCTTCCCCCTTTATGGGGCCTACAATGAGCAGTTCTTC; CDR3: CAFPLYGAYNEQFF
size: many; V: TRBV12-3/TRBV12-4; D: -; J: TRBJ2-7; DNA: TGTGCCAGCAGTTTAGGGGGGCTCTACGAGCAGTACTTC; CDR3: CASSLGGLYEQYF
size: many; V: TRBV24-1; D: -; J: TRBJ1-5; DNA: TGTGCCACCAGCGGGGCAGGGGAACAGCCCCAGCATTTT; CDR3: CATSGAGEQPQHF
size: many; V: TRBV10-1; D: TRBD1; J: TRBJ2-5; DNA: TGCGCCCCTAGTGAGAGTGACAGGGGGGAGACCCAGTACTTC; CDR3: CAPSESDRGETQYF
size: many; V: TRBV3-1; D: -; J: TRBJ1-2; DNA: TGTGCCAGCAGCCACGGGAATCTTGGCTACACCTTC; CDR3: CASSHGNLGYTF
size: -; V: TRBV6-6; D: -; J: TRBJ2-1; DNA: TGTGCCAGCAGTTACCCCAGCTCCAATGAGCAGTTCTTC; CDR3: CASSYPSSNEQFF
size: -; V: TRBV20-1; D: -; J: TRBJ2-1; DNA: TGCAGTGCTAGAGATCGGCTAGTACTGGATGAGCAGTTCTTC; CDR3: CSARDRLVLDEQFF